The 14 T cell receptor beta chains reported below all come from one sample, sequenced in a study of blood T cell repertoires in COVID-19. Sequenced by immunoSEQ multiplex PCR; TCRdb stores in-frame clones only, minus some. Here the sample spans some 180,000 clones, approximately 80% being singletons. Sequencing was done on a sample of peripheral blood. Receptors originate from a woman older than 75 with COVID-19, enrolled during active disease.

The rearrangement uses TRBV7-6 and TRBJ1-4, with TRBD1 identical over 10 bases. With 5 bases clipped from V and 8 bases from J, the junction kept 8 bases outside the gene matches. The CDR3 extends over 15 amino acids. Germline V gives CDR1 SGHVS, CDR2 FNYEAQ. The CDR3 DNA reads as TGTGCCAGCAGCCCGAAGGGACAGGGGAAAGAAAAACTGTTTTTT. Amino acid sequence: CASSPKGQGKEKLFF.

This clone has a single count. The rearrangement links TRBV29-1 to TRBJ1-1; D gene unclear. Trimming stripped 6 bases from V and 0 bases from J, with 14 bases between. CDR3 length: 14 residues. Germline V lookup: CDR1 SQVTM, CDR2 ANQGSEA. DNA of the CDR3: TGCAGCGTATGGCGGATGTCAGTGAACACTGAAGCTTTCTTT. As protein: CSVWRMSVNTEAFF.

This chain joins TRBV7-3 and TRBJ2-7; D remains unclear. The germline V and J ends were trimmed by 4 bases and 2 bases, with 12 bases remaining between them. There are 14 residues in the CDR3. From germline, CDR1 is SGHTA and CDR2 FQGTGA. The DNA of the CDR3 is TGTGCCAGCAGCTGGCCGACTTATCCCTACGAGCAGTACTTC. Residues: CASSWPTYPYEQYF.

The V call is TRBV5-1, the J call TRBJ2-7, with 7 bases identical to TRBD1. Germline-derived CDR1 and CDR2 are SGHRS and YFSETQ. With 4 bases clipped from V and 2 bases from J, the junction kept 15 bases outside the gene matches. There are 17 residues in the CDR3. The CDR3 loop reads CASSHYDRTGSTYEQYF. The CDR3 region has the DNA TGCGCCAGCAGCCACTACGATAGGACAGGTTCCACCTACGAGCAGTACTTC.

The chain has TRBV5-3 and TRBJ1-1; 10 nucleotides match TRBD1. TRBV5-3 is recorded as an ORF, its role being uncertain. Losses at the gene ends were 0 bases for V and 6 bases for J; bases not matched to a gene: 5. This CDR3 region has 15 residues. CDR3 protein: CARSLAGQGTAEAFF. For the CDR3, the DNA is TGTGCCAGAAGCTTGGCGGGACAGGGGACGGCTGAAGCTTTCTTT.

This clone was seen just once. The rearrangement uses TRBV18 and TRBJ1-2; D is unclear. The germline V gene has CDR1 KGHSH and CDR2 LQKENI. The V end was cut by 6 bases, the J end by 4 bases, with 15 bases between. This CDR3 has 14 residues. The CDR3 reads CASSQGEGLYGYTF. CDR3 in DNA: TGTGCCAGCTCCCAAGGAGAGGGCCTCTATGGCTACACCTTC.

This clone occurred a few times. The chain uses TRBV6-5 and TRBJ1-1; D gene unclear. V was cut by 2 bases and J by 11 bases, with 24 bases left in between. The CDR3 spans 16 residues. Looked up from germline, CDR1 is MNHEY and CDR2 is SVGAGI. The DNA of the CDR3 is TGTGCCAGCAGTTACCTATTCTTAGGAACCCCGGGAGATGCTTTCTTT. This sequence encodes CASSYLFLGTPGDAFF.

The chain combines TRBV3-1 (or the pseudogene TRBV3-2) with TRBJ2-2; 10 nucleotides align to TRBD1. This CDR3 comprises 15 residues. Germline V gene lookup returns CDR1 LGHDT and CDR2 YNNKEL (reference sequence). Trimming took 4 bases from V and 6 from J; bases not matched to a gene: 5. The CDR3 bases are TGTGCCAGCAGCCTTAGGGGACAGGGGTCCGGGGAGCTGTTTTTT. Its protein is CASSLRGQGSGELFF.

CDR3 coding DNA: TGTGCCAGTAGTATAGACTACCAAGAGACCCAGTACTTC. It is translated as CASSIDYQETQYF. This chain joins TRBV19 and TRBJ2-5; D is unclear. The germline V and J ends were trimmed by 0 bases and 0 bases, with 2 bases remaining between them. This CDR3 is 13 amino acids long. CDR1 and CDR2 from the germline V gene are LNHDA and SQIVND (reference sequence).

V gene TRBV5-1 combines with J gene TRBJ1-1, with D perhaps TRBD1 (6 bases). Germline loops: CDR1 SGHRS, CDR2 YFSETQ. The CDR3 has 13 residues. Trimming removed 2 bases from V and 5 bases from J, with 10 bases in between. For the CDR3, the DNA is TGCGCCAGCAGCTTAACAGGGCCAACTGAAGCTTTCTTT. Protein product: CASSLTGPTEAFF.

The chain combines TRBV6-5 with TRBJ2-3, with D possibly being TRBD2 (6 bases). Deletions cut 2 bases from V and 0 bases from J, with 12 bases between. Germline values: CDR1 MNHEY, CDR2 SVGAGI. This CDR3 region has 16 residues. The CDR3 DNA sequence: TGTGCCAGCAGTTACGGGCAGGGAGGCAGCACAGATACGCAGTATTTT. It encodes CASSYGQGGSTDTQYF.

The chain couples TRBV27 to TRBJ2-3, with TRBD1 as a possible D gene (5 bases). The ends were cut back, 6 bases at V and 4 bases at J, with 23 bases in the middle. The CDR3 totals 17 residues. CDR1 MNHEY and CDR2 SMNVEV come from the germline V gene (reference sequence). The CDR3 sequence: CASRPRPGRAFADTQYF. As DNA, the CDR3 is TGTGCCAGCAGACCACGCCCAGGCAGGGCCTTCGCAGATACGCAGTATTTT.

This chain joins TRBV5-5 and TRBJ1-5; no reliable D call. The V and J ends lost 4 bases and 0 bases respectively, with 8 bases between them. CDR1 and CDR2 from the germline V gene are SGHKS and YYEKEE (reference sequence). The CDR3 totals 14 residues. The chain's CDR3 is CASSPVNSNQPQHF. The CDR3 DNA follows: TGTGCCAGCAGCCCCGTAAATAGCAATCAGCCCCAGCATTTT.

CDR3 DNA sequence: TGTGCCAGTAGTATCCCCACATTAGGGGTATCCCAGCATTTT. It is translated as CASSIPTLGVSQHF. This chain joins TRBV19 and TRBJ1-5; D possibly corresponds to TRBD1 (5 bases). The V end was cut by 3 bases, the J end by 11 bases, with 17 bases between. This CDR3 is built from 14 residues. Per germline, CDR1 LNHDA and CDR2 SQIVND (reference sequence).